This TCR beta chain derives from a study of blood T cell repertoires in COVID-19. Study-wide context: COVID-19 samples collected from the United States, Italy and Spain covered acute and convalescent phases.

Per the original methods: Estimates of nucleated cell counts were drawn from the amplification of reference gene primers. Assay: immunoSEQ multiplex PCR; the TCRdb copy retains only in-frame clones and omits some. V and J calls and clone size are those listed in that table; D and trimming were worked out from the DNA. Of fewer than 200,000 clones in the sample, 84% are singletons; the top ten hold more than 7.5%. The CDR3 has 14 amino acids. The V and J ends lost 4 bases and 1 base respectively, with 9 bases between them. The germline V gene encodes CDR1 SGHNT and CDR2 YYREEE (reference sequence). Sequencing input: peripheral blood. This receptor was obtained from a middle-aged man who had recovered from COVID-19. This sequence joins TRBV5-4 and TRBJ2-4, with D tentatively TRBD1 (7 bases). The CDR3 nucleotides are TGTGCCAGCAGCGCAGGGGGGGCCAAAAACATTCAGTACTTC. This encodes CASSAGGAKNIQYF. The complete variable domain, with remaining parts taken from reference TRBV5-4 and TRBJ2-4, reads ETGVTQSPTHLIKTRGQQVTLRCSSQSGHNTVSWYQQALGQGPQFIFQYYREEENGRGNFPPRFSGLQFPNYSSELNVNALELDDSALYLCASSAGGAKNIQYFGAGTRLSVL.